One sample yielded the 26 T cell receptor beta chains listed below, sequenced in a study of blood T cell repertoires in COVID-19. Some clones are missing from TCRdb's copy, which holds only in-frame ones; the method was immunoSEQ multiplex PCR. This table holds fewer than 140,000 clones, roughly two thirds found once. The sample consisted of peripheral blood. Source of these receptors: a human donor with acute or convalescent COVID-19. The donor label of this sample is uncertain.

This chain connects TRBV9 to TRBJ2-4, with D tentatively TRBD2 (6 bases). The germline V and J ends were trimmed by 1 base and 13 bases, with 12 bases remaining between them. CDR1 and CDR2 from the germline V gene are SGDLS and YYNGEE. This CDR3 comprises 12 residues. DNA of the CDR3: TGTGCCAGCAGCGTATATGGTGGGAGGCAGTACTTC. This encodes CASSVYGGRQYF. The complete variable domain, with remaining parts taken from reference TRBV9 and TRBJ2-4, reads DSGVTQTPKHLITATGQRVTLRCSPRSGDLSVYWYQQSLDQGLQFLIQYYNGEERAKGNILERFSAQQFPDLHSELNLSSLELGDSALYFCASSVYGGRQYFGAGTRLSVL.

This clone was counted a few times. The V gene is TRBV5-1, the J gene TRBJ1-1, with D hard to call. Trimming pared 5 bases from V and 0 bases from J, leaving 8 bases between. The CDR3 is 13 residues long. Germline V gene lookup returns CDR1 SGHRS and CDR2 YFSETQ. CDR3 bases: TGCGCCAGCAGAAATCAGTTGAACACTGAAGCTTTCTTT. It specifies CASRNQLNTEAFF.

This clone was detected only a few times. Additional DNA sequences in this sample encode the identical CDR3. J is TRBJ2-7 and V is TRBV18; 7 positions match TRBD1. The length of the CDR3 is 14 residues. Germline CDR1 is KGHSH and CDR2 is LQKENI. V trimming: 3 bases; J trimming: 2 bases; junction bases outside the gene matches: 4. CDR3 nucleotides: TGTGCCAGCTCACCCCGACAGGGTACCTACGAGCAGTACTTC. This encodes CASSPRQGTYEQYF.

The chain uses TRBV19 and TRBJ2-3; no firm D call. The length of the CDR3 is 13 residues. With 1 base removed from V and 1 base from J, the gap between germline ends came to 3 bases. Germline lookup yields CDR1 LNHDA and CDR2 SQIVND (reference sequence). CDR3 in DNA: TGTGCCAGTAGTATAGTAGGCACAGATACGCAGTATTTT. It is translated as CASSIVGTDTQYF. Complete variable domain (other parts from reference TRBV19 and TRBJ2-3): DGGITQSPKYLFRKEGQNVTLSCEQNLNHDAMYWYRQDPGQGLRLIYYSQIVNDFQKGDIAEGYSVSREKKESFPLTVTSAQKNPTAFYLCASSIVGTDTQYFGPGTRLTVL.

In DNA form, the CDR3 reads TGTGCCAGTACTTCACAGGGAAGCAAGCCCCAGCATTTT. This codes for CASTSQGSKPQHF. J is TRBJ1-5 and V is TRBV19; TRBD1 is a possible D gene (6 bases). The length of the CDR3 is 13 residues. Per the germline V gene, CDR1 is LNHDA and CDR2 is SQIVND (reference sequence). V shed 7 bases and J shed 8 bases, with 15 bases lying between them.

CDR3 sequence (DNA): TGTGCCAGCAGCTTCAGGCAGTCCTTGGGCAATGAGCAGTTCTTC. This sequence encodes CASSFRQSLGNEQFF. This sequence joins TRBV7-2 and TRBJ2-1; no definite D call. Trimming took off 3 bases at V and 6 bases at J, with 15 bases between the two ends. The CDR3 is made up of 15 amino acids. CDR1 is SGHTA and CDR2 is FQGNSA in the germline V gene. Full variable domain (missing parts from reference TRBV7-2 and TRBJ2-1): GAGVSQSPSNKVTEKGKDVELRCDPISGHTALYWYRQSLGQGLEFLIYFQGNSAPDKSGLPSDRFSAERTGGSVSTLTIQRTQQEDSAVYLCASSFRQSLGNEQFFGPGTRLTVL.

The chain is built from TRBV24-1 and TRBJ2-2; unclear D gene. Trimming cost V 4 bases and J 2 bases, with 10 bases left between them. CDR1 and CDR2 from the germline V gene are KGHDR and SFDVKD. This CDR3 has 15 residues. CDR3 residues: CATSDEESNTGELFF. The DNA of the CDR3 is TGTGCCACCAGTGACGAGGAATCAAACACCGGGGAGCTGTTTTTT.

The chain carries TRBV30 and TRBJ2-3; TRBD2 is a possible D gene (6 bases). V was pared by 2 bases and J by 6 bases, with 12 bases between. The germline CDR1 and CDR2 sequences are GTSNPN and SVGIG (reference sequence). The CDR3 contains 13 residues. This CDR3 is CAWSSGGGDTQYF. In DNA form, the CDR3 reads TGTGCCTGGAGTTCTGGGGGAGGCGATACGCAGTATTTT.

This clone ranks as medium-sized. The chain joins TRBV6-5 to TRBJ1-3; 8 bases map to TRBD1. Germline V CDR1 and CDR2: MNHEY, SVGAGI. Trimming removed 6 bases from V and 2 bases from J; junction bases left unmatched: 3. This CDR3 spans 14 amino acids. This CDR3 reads CASSPRGPGNTIYF. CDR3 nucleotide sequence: TGTGCCAGCAGCCCCAGGGGGCCTGGAAACACCATATATTTT.

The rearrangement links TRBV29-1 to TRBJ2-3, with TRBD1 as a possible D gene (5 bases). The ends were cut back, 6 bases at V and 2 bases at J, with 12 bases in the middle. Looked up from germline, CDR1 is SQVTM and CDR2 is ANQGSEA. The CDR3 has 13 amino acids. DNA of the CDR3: TGCAGCGTGGACCAGGGTGACACAGATACGCAGTATTTT. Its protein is CSVDQGDTDTQYF.

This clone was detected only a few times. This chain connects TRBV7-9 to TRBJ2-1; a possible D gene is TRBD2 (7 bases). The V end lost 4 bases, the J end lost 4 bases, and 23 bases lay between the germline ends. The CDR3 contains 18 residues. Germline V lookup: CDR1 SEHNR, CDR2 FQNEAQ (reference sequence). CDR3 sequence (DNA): TGTGCCAGCAGCTCCCGTTGGGGGCGGGGGTCCTCGTACAATGAGCAGTTCTTC. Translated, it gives CASSSRWGRGSSYNEQFF. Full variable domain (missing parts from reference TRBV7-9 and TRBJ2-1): DTGVSQNPRHKITKRGQNVTFRCDPISEHNRLYWYRQTLGQGPEFLTYFQNEAQLEKSRLLSDRFSAERPKGSFSTLEIQRTEQGDSAMYLCASSSRWGRGSSYNEQFFGPGTRLTVL.

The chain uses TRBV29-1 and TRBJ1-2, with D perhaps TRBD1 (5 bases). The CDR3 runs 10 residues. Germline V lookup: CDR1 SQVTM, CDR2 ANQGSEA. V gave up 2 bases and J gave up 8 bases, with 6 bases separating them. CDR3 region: CSVERGGYTF. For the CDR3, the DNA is TGCAGCGTTGAAAGGGGCGGCTACACCTTC.

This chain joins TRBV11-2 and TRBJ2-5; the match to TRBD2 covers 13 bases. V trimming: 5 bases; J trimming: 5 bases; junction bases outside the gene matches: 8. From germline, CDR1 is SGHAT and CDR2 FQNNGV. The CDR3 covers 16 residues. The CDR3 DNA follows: TGTGCCAGCAGCCGATCGGGACTAGCGGGGTGGGAGACCCAGTACTTC. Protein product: CASSRSGLAGWETQYF.

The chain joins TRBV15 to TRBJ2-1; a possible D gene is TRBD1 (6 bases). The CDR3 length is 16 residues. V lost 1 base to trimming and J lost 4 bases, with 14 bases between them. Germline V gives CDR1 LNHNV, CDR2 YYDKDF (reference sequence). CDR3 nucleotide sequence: TGTGCCACCAGCAGAGGTCGACAGGACTTTTACAATGAGCAGTTCTTC. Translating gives CATSRGRQDFYNEQFF.

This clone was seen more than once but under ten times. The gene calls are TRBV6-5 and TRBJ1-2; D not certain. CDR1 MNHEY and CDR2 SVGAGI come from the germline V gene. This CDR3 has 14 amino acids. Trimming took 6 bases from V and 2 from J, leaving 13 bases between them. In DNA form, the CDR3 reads TGTGCCAGCAGCCGGGGAGGGAGGAACTATGGCTACACCTTC. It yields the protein CASSRGGRNYGYTF.

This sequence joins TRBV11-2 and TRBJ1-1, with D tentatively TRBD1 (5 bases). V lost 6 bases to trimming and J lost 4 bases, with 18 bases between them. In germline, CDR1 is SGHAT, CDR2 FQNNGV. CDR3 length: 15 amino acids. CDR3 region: CASRIEVRQTTEAFF. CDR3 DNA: TGTGCCAGCAGAATAGAGGTTCGACAGACCACTGAAGCTTTCTTT.

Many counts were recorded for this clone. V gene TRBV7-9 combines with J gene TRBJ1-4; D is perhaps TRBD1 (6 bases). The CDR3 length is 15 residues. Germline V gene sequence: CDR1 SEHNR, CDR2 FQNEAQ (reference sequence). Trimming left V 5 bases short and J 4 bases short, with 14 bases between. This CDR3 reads CASSVVGAHNEKLFF. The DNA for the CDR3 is TGTGCCAGCAGCGTCGTGGGGGCTCATAATGAAAAACTGTTTTTT.

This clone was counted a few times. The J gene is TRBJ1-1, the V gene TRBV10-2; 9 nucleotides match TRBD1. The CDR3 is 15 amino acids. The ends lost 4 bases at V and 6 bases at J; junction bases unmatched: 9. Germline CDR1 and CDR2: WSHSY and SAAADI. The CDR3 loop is CASSGWTGVSAEAFF. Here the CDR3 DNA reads TGCGCCAGCAGTGGATGGACAGGGGTGAGCGCTGAAGCTTTCTTT.

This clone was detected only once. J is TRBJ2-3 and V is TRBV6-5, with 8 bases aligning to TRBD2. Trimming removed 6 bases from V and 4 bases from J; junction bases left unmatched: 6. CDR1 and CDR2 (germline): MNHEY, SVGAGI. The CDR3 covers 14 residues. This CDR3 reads CASRTAGEADTQYF. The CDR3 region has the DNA TGTGCCAGCAGGACAGCGGGGGAAGCAGATACGCAGTATTTT.

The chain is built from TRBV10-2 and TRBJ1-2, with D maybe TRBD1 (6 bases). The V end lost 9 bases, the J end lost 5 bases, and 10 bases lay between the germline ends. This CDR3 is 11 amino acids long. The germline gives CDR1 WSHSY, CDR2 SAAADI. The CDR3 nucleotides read TGCGCCAGTGGGACAACATATGGCTACACCTTC. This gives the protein CASGTTYGYTF.

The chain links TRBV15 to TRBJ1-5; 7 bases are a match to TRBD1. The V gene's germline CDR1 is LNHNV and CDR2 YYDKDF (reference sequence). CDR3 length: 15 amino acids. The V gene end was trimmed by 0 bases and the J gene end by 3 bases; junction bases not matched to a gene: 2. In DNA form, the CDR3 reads TGTGCCACCAGCAGAGATCAGGGGGTCAATCAGCCCCAGCATTTT. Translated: CATSRDQGVNQPQHF.

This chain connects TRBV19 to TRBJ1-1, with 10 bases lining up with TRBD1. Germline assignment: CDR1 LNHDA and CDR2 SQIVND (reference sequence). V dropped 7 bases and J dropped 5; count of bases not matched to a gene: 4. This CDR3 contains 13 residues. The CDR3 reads CASIRTGGTEAFF. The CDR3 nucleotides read TGTGCCAGTATCAGGACAGGGGGGACTGAAGCTTTCTTT.

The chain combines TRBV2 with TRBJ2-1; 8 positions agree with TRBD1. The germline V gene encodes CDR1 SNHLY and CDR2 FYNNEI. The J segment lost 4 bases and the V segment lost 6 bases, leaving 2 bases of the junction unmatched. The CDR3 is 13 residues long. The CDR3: CASSRDRYNEQFF. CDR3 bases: TGTGCCAGCAGCCGGGACAGGTACAATGAGCAGTTCTTC.

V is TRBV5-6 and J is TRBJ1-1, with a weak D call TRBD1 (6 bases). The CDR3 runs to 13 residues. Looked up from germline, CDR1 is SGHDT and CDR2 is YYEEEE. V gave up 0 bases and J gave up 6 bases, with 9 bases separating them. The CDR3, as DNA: TGTGCCAGCAGCTTGGGGACAGTTCCTGAAGCTTTCTTT. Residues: CASSLGTVPEAFF.

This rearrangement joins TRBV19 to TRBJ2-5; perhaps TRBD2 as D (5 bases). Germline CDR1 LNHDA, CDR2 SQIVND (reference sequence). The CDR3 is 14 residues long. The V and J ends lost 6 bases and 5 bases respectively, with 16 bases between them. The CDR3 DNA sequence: TGTGCCAGTAGCCGAGGACTTGGGATTGAGACCCAGTACTTC. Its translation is CASSRGLGIETQYF.

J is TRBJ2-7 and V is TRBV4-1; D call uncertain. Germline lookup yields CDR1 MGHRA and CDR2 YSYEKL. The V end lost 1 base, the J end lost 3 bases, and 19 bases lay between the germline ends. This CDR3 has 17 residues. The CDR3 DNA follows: TGCGCCAGCAGCCAAGTGGTCACCACCGGTAGCAGCTACGAGCAGTACTTC. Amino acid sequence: CASSQVVTTGSSYEQYF.